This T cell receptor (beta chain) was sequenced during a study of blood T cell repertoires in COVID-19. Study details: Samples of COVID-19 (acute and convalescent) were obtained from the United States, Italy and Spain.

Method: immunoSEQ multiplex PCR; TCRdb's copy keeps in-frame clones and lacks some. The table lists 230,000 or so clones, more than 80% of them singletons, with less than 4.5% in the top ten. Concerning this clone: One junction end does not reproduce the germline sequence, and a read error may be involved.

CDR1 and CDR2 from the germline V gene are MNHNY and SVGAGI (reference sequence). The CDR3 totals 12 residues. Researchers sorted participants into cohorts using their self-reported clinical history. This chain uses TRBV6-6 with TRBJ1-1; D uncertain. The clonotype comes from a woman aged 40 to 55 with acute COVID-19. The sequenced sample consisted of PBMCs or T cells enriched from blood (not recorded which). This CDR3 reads CASGYPRTEAFF. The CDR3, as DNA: TGTGCCAGCGGTTATCCGAGGACTGAAGCTTTCTTT.